Below, 18 T cell receptor beta chains from the same sample are listed, as sequenced in a study of Ad26.COV2.S vaccination and SARS-CoV-2 variants. Treatment of the sample: some 19 received Ad26.COV2.S at low or high dose, single or two shots; 5 received placebo; per-sample allocation not given. The samples date from day 63 after the first vaccine or placebo injection. TCRdb keeps only in-frame clones here, not all; method: immunoSEQ multiplex PCR. In the table there are 500,000 or so clones, 89% of which are singletons. The sample here was peripheral blood, taken in a trial of Ad26.COV2.S vaccine versus placebo. These receptors were taken from a person between 18 and 59 years old who received the Ad26.COV2.S COVID-19 vaccine or a placebo.

This clone was seen more than once but under ten times. V gene TRBV7-9 combines with J gene TRBJ2-7; D perhaps matches TRBD2 (6 bases). Trimming left V 5 bases short and J 3 bases short, with 8 bases between. The germline V gene has CDR1 SEHNR and CDR2 FQNEAQ (reference sequence). This CDR3 is built from 12 residues. Here the CDR3 DNA reads TGTGCCAGCAGCGAAGCGGGCTACGAGCAGTACTTC. Translating it yields CASSEAGYEQYF.

This rearrangement joins TRBV5-5 to TRBJ1-4, with D hard to call. CDR3 length: 14 residues. Deletions cut 4 bases from V and 12 bases from J, with 19 bases between. In germline, CDR1 is SGHKS, CDR2 YYEKEE (reference sequence). CDR3 residues: CASSQTGPSWQLFF. The CDR3, as DNA: TGTGCCAGCAGCCAAACTGGACCGTCGTGGCAACTGTTTTTT.

The sample holds a few counts of this clone. The genes are TRBV11-1 and TRBJ1-4; 9 bases agree with TRBD1. This CDR3 has 16 amino acids. Losses at the gene ends were 5 bases for V and 8 bases for J; bases not matched to a gene: 12. Per the germline V gene, CDR1 is SGHAT and CDR2 is FQDESV (reference sequence). The CDR3 DNA sequence: TGTGCCAGCAGCATTGGACAGGGGTCACAGGAGGAAAAACTGTTTTTT. As protein: CASSIGQGSQEEKLFF.

The sample holds one count of this clone. The rearrangement joins TRBV12-3 or TRBV12-4 to TRBJ1-5; perhaps TRBD1 as D (6 bases). There are 12 residues in the CDR3. V lost 3 bases to trimming and J lost 11 bases, with 11 bases between them. The CDR3 loop is CASSFSGATQHF. CDR3 sequence (DNA): TGTGCCAGCAGTTTCTCAGGGGCGACCCAGCATTTT.

This clone was counted a single time. The gene calls are TRBV19 and TRBJ2-3, with no clear D. CDR1 LNHDA and CDR2 SQIVND come from the germline V gene (reference sequence). Between the trimmed V and J ends, which lost 2 bases and 5 bases, there was a span of 8 bases. This CDR3 region has 13 residues. CDR3 region: CASSISRGDTQYF. The CDR3 DNA sequence: TGTGCCAGTAGTATATCCAGAGGAGATACGCAGTATTTT.

This sequence joins TRBV19 and TRBJ2-5; tentative D call: TRBD2 (6 bases). There are 14 residues in the CDR3. From germline, CDR1 is LNHDA and CDR2 SQIVND (reference sequence). V dropped 4 bases and J dropped 5 bases, with 14 bases sitting between them. Written as DNA, the CDR3 is TGTGCCAGTAGTAGGGACTTTAGTTCGGAGACCCAGTACTTC. Its protein product is CASSRDFSSETQYF. Supplemented by reference TRBV19 and TRBJ2-5, the full variable domain reads DGGITQSPKYLFRKEGQNVTLSCEQNLNHDAMYWYRQDPGQGLRLIYYSQIVNDFQKGDIAEGYSVSREKKESFPLTVTSAQKNPTAFYLCASSRDFSSETQYFGPGTRLLVL.

In DNA, the CDR3 is TGTGCCAGCAGTTTGCCGGTGCTTCGAGGTCAGCCCCAGCATTTT. Protein sequence: CASSLPVLRGQPQHF. The chain joins TRBV28 to TRBJ1-5; no clear D. The CDR3 consists of 15 residues. The V end lost 3 bases, the J end lost 6 bases, and 15 bases lay between the germline ends. Per the germline V gene, CDR1 is MDHEN and CDR2 is SYDVKM.

This chain links TRBV24-1 with TRBJ2-5, with D perhaps matching TRBD1 (7 bases). The V end was cut by 4 bases, the J end by 5 bases, with 13 bases between. CDR3 length equals 14 residues. Germline-derived CDR1 and CDR2 are KGHDR and SFDVKD. The CDR3 sequence is CATSEPTGRETQYF. The DNA of the CDR3 is TGTGCCACCAGTGAACCGACAGGGAGGGAGACCCAGTACTTC.

The rearrangement links TRBV7-8 to TRBJ2-3; 8 bases are shared with TRBD2. Trimming took 5 bases from V and 1 from J; bases not matched to a gene: 5. Germline V CDR1 and CDR2: SGHVS, FQNEAQ. The CDR3 length is 15 residues. The CDR3 DNA sequence: TGTGCCAGCAGCCGTACTAGCGGCCGCACAGATACGCAGTATTTT. Protein sequence: CASSRTSGRTDTQYF.

The CDR3 sequence is CASGQIRNEQFF. CDR3 nucleotides: TGTGCCTCGGGACAGATTCGCAATGAGCAGTTCTTC. This chain joins TRBV7-2 and TRBJ2-1; 7 bases match TRBD1. This CDR3 has 12 amino acids. Trimming cost V 11 bases and J 6 bases; bases outside gene matches: 7. The V gene's germline CDR1 is SGHTA and CDR2 FQGNSA.

In its sample, this clone was seen once. The rearrangement joins TRBV7-9 to TRBJ2-3; D gene unclear. The V gene lost 3 bases and the J gene lost 1 base, with 11 bases spanning the gap. The CDR3 contains 15 residues. Germline loops: CDR1 SEHNR, CDR2 FQNEAQ (reference sequence). This chain's CDR3 is CASSFPQRRTDTQYF. For the CDR3, the DNA is TGTGCCAGCAGCTTCCCGCAGAGACGCACAGATACGCAGTATTTT.

The chain couples TRBV3-1 (or the pseudogene TRBV3-2) to TRBJ1-2; no definite D call. Germline lookup yields CDR1 LGHDT and CDR2 YNNKEL (reference sequence). V was shortened by 5 bases and J by 7 bases, with 14 bases between the two germline ends. The CDR3 totals 13 residues. CDR3 sequence reads: CASSWQVQSGYTF. CDR3 in DNA: TGTGCCAGCAGCTGGCAGGTGCAGTCTGGCTACACCTTC.

The CDR3 nucleotides read TGTGCCAGCACCCGGGGACGTACACTTGAAGCTTTCTTT. Protein sequence: CASTRGRTLEAFF. This chain uses TRBV5-5 with TRBJ1-1, with a possible D match to TRBD1 (5 bases). The V end lost 6 bases, the J end lost 7 bases, and 16 bases lay between the germline ends. Germline-derived CDR1 and CDR2 are SGHKS and YYEKEE (reference sequence). CDR3 length: 13 residues.

V usage is TRBV28 and J usage is TRBJ2-7, with a tentative D call TRBD1 (5 bases). The CDR3 consists of 15 residues. V lost 6 bases to trimming and J lost 4 bases, with 19 bases between them. CDR1 and CDR2 (germline): MDHEN, SYDVKM. The CDR3 nucleotides read TGTGCCAGCAGAGGGGCCGAGGCAGGGATGTACGAGCAGTACTTC. Protein: CASRGAEAGMYEQYF.

The V gene is TRBV7-9, the J gene TRBJ2-1; D is unresolved. Trimming removed 5 bases at V and 6 bases at J, with 14 bases between. The CDR3 sequence is 14 residues long. The germline V gene has CDR1 SEHNR and CDR2 FQNEAQ (reference sequence). Here the CDR3 DNA reads TGTGCCAGCAGCCTTCTCGTGCGGTTCAATGAGCAGTTCTTC. This encodes CASSLLVRFNEQFF.

A remark on this clone: At the DNA level, this CDR3 is encoded by other sequences in the same sample as well. CDR3 region: CASSPLSGAGNTIYF. CDR3 in DNA: TGCGCCAGCAGCCCCCTCTCGGGGGCTGGAAACACCATATATTTT. The chain carries TRBV4-3 and TRBJ1-3; tentatively, D is TRBD1 (5 bases). CDR1 and CDR2 from the germline V gene are LGHNA and YSLEER. This CDR3 has 15 residues. The V and J ends lost 4 bases and 2 bases respectively, with 12 bases between them.

The gene calls are TRBV5-8 and TRBJ2-5; 8 nucleotides line up with TRBD1. The CDR3 is made up of 15 amino acids. Germline CDR1 reads SGHTS; CDR2 reads YDEGEE. The trim removed 3 bases at V and 1 base at J, leaving 5 bases unmatched. CDR3 residues: CASSSGQDIQETQYF. The CDR3, as DNA: TGTGCCAGCAGCTCGGGACAGGACATCCAAGAGACCCAGTACTTC. Full variable domain (outside the CDR3, taken from reference TRBV5-8 and TRBJ2-5): EAGVTQSPTHLIKTRGQQATLRCSPISGHTSVYWYQQALGLGLQFLLWYDEGEERNRGNFPPRFSGRQFPNYSSELNVNALELEDSALYLCASSSGQDIQETQYFGPGTRLLVL.

The chain has TRBV19 and TRBJ2-3; D is possibly TRBD1 (5 bases). V was trimmed by 7 bases and J by 1 base, leaving 9 bases between them. The CDR3 is made up of 13 amino acids. CDR1 LNHDA and CDR2 SQIVND come from the germline V gene (reference sequence). The CDR3 here is CASKGRGTDTQYF. Here the CDR3 DNA reads TGTGCCAGTAAGGGCAGGGGCACAGATACGCAGTATTTT.